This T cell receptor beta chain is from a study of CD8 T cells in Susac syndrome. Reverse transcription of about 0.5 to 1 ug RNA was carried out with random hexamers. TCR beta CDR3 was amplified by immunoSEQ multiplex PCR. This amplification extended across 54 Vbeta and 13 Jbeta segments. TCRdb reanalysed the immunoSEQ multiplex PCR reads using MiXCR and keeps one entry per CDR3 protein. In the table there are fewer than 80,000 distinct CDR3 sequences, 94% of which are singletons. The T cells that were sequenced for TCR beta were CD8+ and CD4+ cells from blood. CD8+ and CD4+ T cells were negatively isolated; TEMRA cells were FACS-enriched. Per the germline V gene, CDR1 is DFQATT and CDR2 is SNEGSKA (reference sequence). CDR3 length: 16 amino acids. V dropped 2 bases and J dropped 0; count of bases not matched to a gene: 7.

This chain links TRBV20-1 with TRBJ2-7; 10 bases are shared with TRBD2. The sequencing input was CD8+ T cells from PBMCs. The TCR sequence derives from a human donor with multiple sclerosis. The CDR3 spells CSARPYSGGFSYEQYF. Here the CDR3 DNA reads TGCAGTGCTAGACCTTATAGCGGGGGGTTCTCCTACGAGCAGTACTTC.